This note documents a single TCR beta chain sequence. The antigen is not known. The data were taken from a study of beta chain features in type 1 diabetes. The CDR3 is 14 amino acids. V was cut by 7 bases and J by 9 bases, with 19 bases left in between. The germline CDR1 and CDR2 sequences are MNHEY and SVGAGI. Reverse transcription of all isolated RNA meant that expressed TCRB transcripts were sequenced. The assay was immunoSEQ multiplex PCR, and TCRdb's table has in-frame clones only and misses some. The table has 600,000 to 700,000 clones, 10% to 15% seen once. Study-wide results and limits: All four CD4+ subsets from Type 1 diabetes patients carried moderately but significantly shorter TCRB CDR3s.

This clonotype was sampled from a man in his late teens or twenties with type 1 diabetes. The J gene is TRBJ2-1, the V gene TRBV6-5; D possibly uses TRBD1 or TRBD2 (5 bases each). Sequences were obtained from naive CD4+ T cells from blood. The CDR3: CASISPLGVGEQFF. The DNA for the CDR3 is TGTGCCAGCATAAGCCCCCTGGGGGTCGGTGAGCAGTTCTTC.